The 21 T cell receptor beta chains presented below share a single source sample, sequenced in a study of shared clonotypes between healthy human individuals. CD45RO-negative, CCR7-positively selected cells formed the naive CD8 fraction, excluding terminally differentiated effector memory CD45RA+ cells. Assay used: immunoSEQ multiplex PCR; TCRdb lists only in-frame clones, some missing. The sample has about 2 million clones, less than 95% seen once. Sample: naive CD8+ T cells sorted from blood. These receptors came from a man younger than 35 in good health.

The chain uses TRBV13 and TRBJ1-6, with 7 bases matching TRBD1. The J segment lost 6 bases and the V segment lost 2 bases, leaving 7 bases of the junction unmatched. The CDR3 extends over 16 amino acids. The germline gives CDR1 PRHDT, CDR2 FYEKMQ (reference sequence). As DNA, the CDR3 is TGTGCCAGCAGCTTAAACAGGGGCCTAGGTAATTCACCCCTCCACTTT. This encodes CASSLNRGLGNSPLHF.

This clone was observed a few times. This chain joins TRBV30 and TRBJ1-1, with TRBD1 as a possible D gene (6 bases). V lost 5 bases and J lost 3, with 16 bases in between. The germline gives CDR1 GTSNPN, CDR2 SVGIG (reference sequence). This CDR3 has 14 residues. This CDR3 is CAWGEIQGYTEAFF. The DNA of the CDR3 is TGTGCCTGGGGGGAGATTCAGGGGTACACTGAAGCTTTCTTT.

The chain recombines TRBV7-9 with TRBJ2-1; the match to TRBD2 covers 7 bases. V lost 7 bases and J lost 5; bases outside the gene matches: 5. CDR3 size: 13 residues. Germline values: CDR1 SEHNR, CDR2 FQNEAQ (reference sequence). The CDR3 reads CASTRGLDNEQFF. The CDR3 DNA reads TGTGCCAGCACCAGAGGACTAGACAATGAGCAGTTCTTC.

The V and J genes are TRBV5-1 and TRBJ2-7; 10 nucleotides align to TRBD1. Germline V gives CDR1 SGHRS, CDR2 YFSETQ. V lost 4 bases to trimming and J lost 0 bases; unmatched junction nucleotides: 13. The CDR3 sequence is 18 residues long. The CDR3: CASSQFPGDRGNSYEQYF. The CDR3 nucleotides read TGCGCCAGCAGCCAATTTCCGGGGGACAGGGGCAACTCCTACGAGCAGTACTTC.

V and J are TRBV5-4 and TRBJ2-7; a weak D match, TRBD1 (5 bases). Between the trimmed V and J ends, which lost 2 bases and 4 bases, there was a span of 10 bases. CDR3 length: 13 amino acids. Germline assignment: CDR1 SGHNT and CDR2 YYREEE (reference sequence). The CDR3 loop is CASSLPGWYEQYF. CDR3 nucleotides: TGTGCCAGCAGCTTACCAGGGTGGTACGAGCAGTACTTC.

This clone was found a few times. J is TRBJ2-7 and V is TRBV5-1; 8 bases are shared with TRBD2. The junction had 6 bases not matched to a gene; V was cut back by 3 bases and J by 4 bases. The germline CDR1 and CDR2 sequences are SGHRS and YFSETQ. The CDR3 is made up of 14 amino acids. The CDR3 reads CASSYTSGNYEQYF. CDR3 nucleotides: TGCGCCAGCAGCTACACTAGCGGAAATTACGAGCAGTACTTC.

In regard to this clone: The sample holds other DNA sequences that translate to the same CDR3. The V and J genes are TRBV6-1 and TRBJ2-2; D is undetermined. Germline lookup yields CDR1 MNHNS and CDR2 SASEGT. This CDR3 region has 12 residues. The V gene lost 8 bases and the J gene lost 4 bases, with 8 bases spanning the gap. The chain's CDR3 is CASRPPTGELFF. DNA for the CDR3: TGTGCCAGCCGTCCCCCCACCGGGGAGCTGTTTTTT.

The V and J genes are TRBV7-2 and TRBJ2-1; D may be TRBD2 (5 bases). Germline V CDR1 and CDR2: SGHTA, FQGNSA. Trimming shortened V by 1 base and J by 5 bases, and 18 bases separated the two germline ends. The CDR3 length is 17 residues. CDR3 nucleotides: TGTGCCAGCAGCTTAGTGCTTGGTAGCGCCATCCACAATGAGCAGTTCTTC. Its protein product is CASSLVLGSAIHNEQFF.

The chain is built from TRBV19 and TRBJ2-1; D ambiguous. From germline, CDR1 is LNHDA and CDR2 SQIVND (reference sequence). There are 12 residues in the CDR3. Trimming stripped 4 bases from V and 4 bases from J, with 5 bases between. The CDR3 sequence: CASSKGYNEQFF. The DNA for the CDR3 is TGTGCCAGTAGTAAGGGATACAATGAGCAGTTCTTC.

The gene calls are TRBV30 and TRBJ2-7; possibly TRBD2 for D (5 bases). V lost 3 bases and J lost 0, with 12 bases in between. Germline V gene lookup returns CDR1 GTSNPN and CDR2 SVGIG (reference sequence). The CDR3 is made up of 14 amino acids. The CDR3, as DNA: TGTGCCTGGAGATTGGGAGCTAGCTCCTACGAGCAGTACTTC. Amino acids: CAWRLGASSYEQYF.

Concerning this clone: A read error may produce the germline difference seen at one junction end. The sample holds other DNA sequences that translate to the same CDR3. The chain employs TRBV19 and TRBJ2-5, with D unresolved. The germline V gene encodes CDR1 LNHDA and CDR2 SQIVND (reference sequence). This CDR3 has 13 residues. CDR3 in amino acids: CASSLDSEETQYF. The DNA of the CDR3 is TGTGCCAGTAGTCTAGATTCCGAGGAGACCCAGTACTTC.

This chain links TRBV7-9 with TRBJ2-5; TRBD2 aligns across 7 bases. This CDR3 is built from 16 residues. Germline V gene sequence: CDR1 SEHNR, CDR2 FQNEAQ (reference sequence). The V segment lost 2 bases and the J segment 5 bases; nucleotides outside the gene matches: 11. The CDR3 DNA sequence: TGTGCCAGCAGCTTACACGGGGAGGGTCTGCAGGAGACCCAGTACTTC. Protein: CASSLHGEGLQETQYF.

This clone has only a few counts. The chain joins TRBV9 to TRBJ2-1; the match to TRBD2 covers 8 bases. The germline gives CDR1 SGDLS, CDR2 YYNGEE. CDR3 length equals 14 residues. After removal of 2 bases from V and 8 bases from J, the junction contained 6 bases not matched to a gene. The CDR3 DNA follows: TGTGCCAGCAGCGTTAGCGGGAAGGTCGATGAGCAGTTCTTC. Its translation is CASSVSGKVDEQFF.

V usage is TRBV4-1 and J usage is TRBJ2-5, with D maybe TRBD2 (5 bases). Germline V gene data show CDR1 as MGHRA and CDR2 as YSYEKL. The CDR3 covers 18 residues. Trimming took off 0 bases at V and 4 bases at J, with 21 bases between the two ends. CDR3 in amino acids: CASSQEWPALGVGETQYF. In DNA, the CDR3 is TGCGCCAGCAGCCAAGAGTGGCCGGCACTAGGAGTGGGAGAGACCCAGTACTTC.

The chain uses TRBV5-1 and TRBJ2-3; D unclear. Germline V lookup: CDR1 SGHRS, CDR2 YFSETQ. The CDR3 totals 13 residues. V was clipped by 4 bases and J by 1 base, with 7 bases between them. The CDR3 nucleotides read TGCGCCAGCAGCCCCTCGGGCACAGATACGCAGTATTTT. Its protein product is CASSPSGTDTQYF.

The V gene is TRBV9, the J gene TRBJ2-7, with TRBD2 matching 8 bases. Germline V lookup: CDR1 SGDLS, CDR2 YYNGEE. The CDR3 totals 16 residues. V gave up 3 bases and J gave up 0 bases; unmatched junction bases: 8. CDR3 residues: CASSAQPSGSSYEQYF. CDR3 nucleotides: TGTGCCAGCAGCGCCCAACCGAGCGGGAGCTCCTACGAGCAGTACTTC.

This clone was counted a single time. V and J are TRBV6-4 and TRBJ1-1; D is possibly TRBD1 (5 bases). Trimming removed 0 bases from V and 5 bases from J, with 7 bases in between. CDR3 length: 13 amino acids. Germline V lookup: CDR1 MRHNA, CDR2 SNTAGT. CDR3 amino acids: CASSDSEGTEAFF. In DNA form, the CDR3 reads TGTGCCAGCAGTGACTCGGAGGGGACTGAAGCTTTCTTT.

This clone has just one count. The V gene is TRBV25-1, the J gene TRBJ2-1, with D tentatively TRBD2 (6 bases). Germline lookup yields CDR1 MGHDK and CDR2 SYGVNS. This CDR3 region has 15 residues. Trimming stripped 7 bases from V and 4 bases from J, with 17 bases between. Here the CDR3 DNA reads TGTGCCAGCATCTCCGGGGGAATTGGGTACAATGAGCAGTTCTTC. This gives the protein CASISGGIGYNEQFF.

This clone was counted once. DNA for the CDR3: TGTGCCAGCAGTACAGGGAGGGCTCAGCCCCAGCATTTT. Its protein product is CASSTGRAQPQHF. The chain recombines TRBV27 with TRBJ1-5, with D possibly being TRBD1 (6 bases). Germline CDR1 and CDR2: MNHEY and SMNVEV (reference sequence). V lost 5 bases, J lost 6 bases, and 11 bases lay in between. The CDR3 is made up of 13 amino acids.

This chain connects TRBV29-1 to TRBJ2-7; D not resolved. The length of the CDR3 is 14 residues. Per the germline V gene, CDR1 is SQVTM and CDR2 is ANQGSEA. The V gene lost 1 base and the J gene lost 0 bases, with 10 bases spanning the gap. In DNA, the CDR3 is TGCAGCGTTGAAGTTGGTCCCAGCTCCTACGAGCAGTACTTC. Its protein product is CSVEVGPSSYEQYF.

In the case of this clone: The sample holds other DNA sequences that translate to the same CDR3. The V and J genes are TRBV9 and TRBJ2-3, with 9 bases matching TRBD2. Germline lookup yields CDR1 SGDLS and CDR2 YYNGEE. The length of the CDR3 is 15 residues. V lost 4 bases and J lost 3; bases outside the gene matches: 6. The CDR3 spells CASSPAGGATDTQYF. CDR3 nucleotides: TGTGCCAGCAGCCCCGCGGGGGGGGCAACAGATACGCAGTATTTT.